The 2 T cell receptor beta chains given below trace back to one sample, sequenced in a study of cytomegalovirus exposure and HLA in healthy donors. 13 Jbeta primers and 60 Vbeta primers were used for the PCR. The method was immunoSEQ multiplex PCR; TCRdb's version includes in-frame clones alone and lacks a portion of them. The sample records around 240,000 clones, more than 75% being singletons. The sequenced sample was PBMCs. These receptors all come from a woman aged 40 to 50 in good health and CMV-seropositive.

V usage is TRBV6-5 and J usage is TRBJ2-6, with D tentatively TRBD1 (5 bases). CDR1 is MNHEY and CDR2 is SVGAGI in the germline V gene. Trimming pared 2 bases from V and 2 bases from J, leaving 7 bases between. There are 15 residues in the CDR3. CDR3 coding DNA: TGTGCCAGCAGTTACAGGGGCGCTGGGGCCAACGTCCTGACTTTC. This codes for CASSYRGAGANVLTF.

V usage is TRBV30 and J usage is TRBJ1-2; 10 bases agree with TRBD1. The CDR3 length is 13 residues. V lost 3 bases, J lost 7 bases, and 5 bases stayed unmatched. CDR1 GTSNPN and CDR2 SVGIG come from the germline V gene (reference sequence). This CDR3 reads CAWSGTGDLGYTF. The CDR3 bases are TGTGCCTGGAGCGGGACAGGGGATCTTGGCTACACCTTC.